These 23 T cell receptor beta chains share one sample of origin, sequenced in a study of CD8 T cells in ankylosing spondylitis. In TCRdb, the 5' RACE reads were re-called with MiXCR into one record per CDR3 protein. The sample has roughly 230,000 distinct CDR3 sequences; 8% to 11% are singletons. The sample taken for sequencing was blood, either unsorted or a sorted T cell fraction (not recorded which). The source is a male donor with ankylosing spondylitis or in good health (not recorded which).

This clonotype has at least ten counts. The chain is built from TRBV27 and TRBJ1-2; 8 bases fit TRBD1. The junction had 10 bases not matched to a gene; V was cut back by 0 bases and J by 7 bases. There are 16 residues in the CDR3. Germline CDR1 reads MNHEY; CDR2 reads SMNVEV (reference sequence). The CDR3 sequence is CASSLSFPQGAGGYTF. In nucleotides, the CDR3 is TGTGCCAGCAGTTTATCGTTCCCCCAGGGGGCAGGTGGCTACACCTTC.

A word on this clonotype: A read error may be the cause here, since a much bigger clone is one base away. The rearrangement links TRBV5-1 to TRBJ2-5; tentative D call: TRBD2 (6 bases). V lost 9 bases, J lost 2 bases, and 20 bases lay in between. The CDR3 runs to 15 residues. The germline CDR1 and CDR2 sequences are SGHRS and YFSETQ. CDR3 sequence reads: CANRAAWGVQETQYF. DNA for the CDR3: TGCGCCAACAGAGCCGCCTGGGGGGTACAAGAGACCCAGTACTTC.

This clonotype was seen repeatedly, ten times or more. This chain joins TRBV21-1 and TRBJ1-6; the DNA was not compared with TRBD1, the D call given in the table. TRBV21-1 is given as a pseudogene. The CDR3 extends over 15 amino acids. CDR3 DNA: TGTGCCAGCAGCCAATCGGGGGCACGTAATTCACCCCTCCACTTT. The encoded protein is CASSQSGARNSPLHF.

The table lists this clonotype with many counts. J is TRBJ2-1 and V is TRBV20-1, with a possible D match to TRBD2 (5 bases). The germline gives CDR1 DFQATT, CDR2 SNEGSKA (reference sequence). Trimming pared 6 bases from V and 3 bases from J, leaving 15 bases between. The CDR3 loop spans 14 amino acids. In DNA, the CDR3 is TGCAGTGCCAGGCCGGGAAAGCTCTACAATGAGCAGTTCTTC. This codes for CSARPGKLYNEQFF.

This clonotype was detected ten times or more. This chain uses TRBV20-1 with TRBJ2-5; 8 nucleotides agree with TRBD1. CDR3 length: 12 residues. The germline V gene has CDR1 DFQATT and CDR2 SNEGSKA (reference sequence). The V segment lost 6 bases and the J segment 3 bases; nucleotides outside the gene matches: 3. CDR3 DNA sequence: TGCAGTGCCGAACAGGGGGAAGAGACCCAGTACTTC. It specifies CSAEQGEETQYF.

This clonotype was counted ten times or more. CDR3 region: CASSGDRAGELFF. The CDR3 DNA reads TGCGCCAGCAGTGGGGACAGGGCCGGGGAGCTGTTTTTT. The chain joins TRBV10-2 to TRBJ2-2, with TRBD1 matching 9 bases. This CDR3 is 13 amino acids long. Looked up from germline, CDR1 is WSHSY and CDR2 is SAAADI. J lost 6 bases, V lost 4 bases, and 0 bases had no gene match.

In its sample, this clonotype was seen many times. The rearrangement joins TRBV5-1 to TRBJ1-1; 9 bases agree with TRBD1. CDR1 is SGHRS, CDR2 YFSETQ, per germline. The CDR3 runs to 16 residues. Germline trimming cut 2 bases from V and 4 bases from J; bases unmatched to any gene: 9. CDR3 residues: CASSFQTGGVGTEAFF. In nucleotides, the CDR3 is TGCGCCAGCAGCTTTCAGACAGGGGGTGTCGGCACTGAAGCTTTCTTT.

This clonotype was observed many times. The CDR3 spells CASSPGRGTEAFF. The CDR3 DNA is TGTGCCAGCAGCCCGGGTCGGGGCACTGAAGCTTTCTTT. V is TRBV3-1 and J is TRBJ1-1; D unclear. This CDR3 has 13 residues. V lost 4 bases, J lost 4 bases, and 10 bases lay in between. The V gene's germline CDR1 is LGHDT and CDR2 YNNKEL (reference sequence). The complete variable domain, with remaining parts taken from reference TRBV3-1 and TRBJ1-1, reads DTAVSQTPKYLVTQMGNDKSIKCEQNLGHDTMYWYKQDSKKFLKIMFSYNNKELIINETVPNRFSPKSPDKAHLNLHINSLELGDSAVYFCASSPGRGTEAFFGQGTRLTVV.

This clonotype was seen ten or more times. This chain links TRBV20-1 with TRBJ2-7; 8 bases match TRBD2. The trim removed 5 bases at V and 5 bases at J, leaving 8 bases unmatched. Per germline, CDR1 DFQATT and CDR2 SNEGSKA (reference sequence). The CDR3 contains 13 residues. CDR3 in DNA: TGCAGTGCTCCCCGGGAGGGAGGTAACGAGCAGTACTTC. As protein: CSAPREGGNEQYF.

A word on this clonotype: The junction and the germline gene differ at one end; a read error may be behind it. Written as DNA, the CDR3 is TGTGCCAGTAGAGCCGCCGGGACAGGTATAGGTGAAACTTTCTTT. It is translated as CASRAAGTGIGETFF. This rearrangement joins TRBV19 to TRBJ1-1; 8 nucleotides match TRBD1. The CDR3 loop spans 15 amino acids. Germline V gene sequence: CDR1 LNHDA, CDR2 SQIVND (reference sequence).

This chain uses TRBV27 with TRBJ2-3; possibly TRBD1 for D (6 bases). Germline loops: CDR1 MNHEY, CDR2 SMNVEV (reference sequence). The CDR3 runs to 13 residues. V was trimmed by 6 bases and J by 5 bases, leaving 12 bases between them. The CDR3 region is CASRDVDRDTQYF. The CDR3 DNA sequence: TGTGCCAGCAGGGATGTGGACAGAGATACGCAGTATTTT.

This clonotype was detected many times. The chain combines TRBV12-3 or TRBV12-4 with TRBJ1-2; D gene unclear. Trimming removed 1 base at V and 4 bases at J, with 7 bases between. This CDR3 is built from 13 residues. The DNA for the CDR3 is TGTGCCAGCAGTTTAGAGGGTGGCTATGGCTACACCTTC. Its protein is CASSLEGGYGYTF.

Many counts were recorded for this clonotype. V usage is TRBV4-1 and J usage is TRBJ1-4, with D perhaps TRBD1 (5 bases). This CDR3 contains 16 residues. Trimming removed 4 bases at V and 8 bases at J, with 20 bases between. Germline V gene data show CDR1 as MGHRA and CDR2 as YSYEKL. Here the CDR3 reads CASSPALGARGEKLFF. The CDR3 DNA reads as TGCGCCAGCAGCCCAGCCTTAGGGGCGCGTGGAGAAAAACTGTTTTTT.

This clonotype was observed at least ten times. The chain has TRBV7-2 and TRBJ1-5, with D possibly matching TRBD1 (6 bases). V was trimmed by 1 base and J by 6 bases, leaving 13 bases between them. CDR3 length: 15 residues. Germline V gene lookup returns CDR1 SGHTA and CDR2 FQGNSA. CDR3 sequence: CASSLGGTGIQPQHF. CDR3 bases: TGTGCCAGCAGCTTAGGGGGAACAGGGATTCAGCCCCAGCATTTT.

This clonotype came up many times. V is TRBV2 and J is TRBJ2-7, with 14 bases fitting TRBD2. CDR3 length equals 16 residues. CDR1 and CDR2 (germline): SNHLY, FYNNEI. V shed 5 bases, J shed 2 bases, and the junction held 5 bases outside the gene matches. The CDR3 coding sequence is TGTGCCAGCAGTACGGGACTAGCGGGAGTGCCCTACGAGCAGTACTTC. Translated, it gives CASSTGLAGVPYEQYF.

This clonotype showed up many times. The gene calls are TRBV7-9 and TRBJ1-4; possibly TRBD1 for D (5 bases). Trimming removed 4 bases at V and 11 bases at J, with 17 bases between. Germline CDR1 reads SEHNR; CDR2 reads FQNEAQ (reference sequence). This CDR3 is 14 amino acids long. The CDR3 loop reads CASSSDSDYWKLFF. CDR3 in DNA: TGTGCCAGCAGCTCAGACAGCGACTATTGGAAACTGTTTTTT.

Ten or more counts support this clonotype. The V call is TRBV30, the J call TRBJ1-1; possibly TRBD1 for D (6 bases). CDR1 GTSNPN and CDR2 SVGIG come from the germline V gene (reference sequence). Trimming stripped 6 bases from V and 3 bases from J, with 20 bases between. CDR3 size: 15 residues. CDR3 sequence: CACNPDRVRDTEAFF. In DNA, the CDR3 is TGTGCCTGCAACCCGGACAGAGTTCGGGACACTGAAGCTTTCTTT.

This clonotype was seen only a few times. This rearrangement joins TRBV2 to TRBJ2-5; 8 bases match TRBD2. The CDR3 runs to 17 residues. V was pared by 7 bases and J by 3 bases, with 16 bases of the junction left unmatched. Looked up from germline, CDR1 is SNHLY and CDR2 is FYNNEI. The CDR3 region has the DNA TGTGCCAGCATTATCCAAGCGGGAGCTTTACCTAAAGAGACCCAGTACTTC. Amino acid sequence: CASIIQAGALPKETQYF.

This clonotype was detected ten times or more. The genes are TRBV20-1 and TRBJ2-3; 8 nucleotides line up with TRBD2. There are 15 residues in the CDR3. Germline V lookup: CDR1 DFQATT, CDR2 SNEGSKA (reference sequence). V was clipped by 0 bases and J by 3 bases; unmatched bases: 5. The CDR3 spells CSAREGLAWTDTQYF. For the CDR3, the DNA is TGCAGTGCTAGAGAAGGACTAGCTTGGACAGATACGCAGTATTTT.

As regards this clonotype: This clone may be a read error of a much larger clone one base away. The V and J genes are TRBV5-1 and TRBJ2-1; 10 bases are shared with TRBD2. The CDR3 covers 16 residues. Germline loops: CDR1 SGHRS, CDR2 YFSETQ. The DNA of the CDR3 is TGCGCCGGCAGCCGGCAGACTCTAGCGGGAGACGGTGAGCAGTTCTTC. It encodes CAGSRQTLAGDGEQFF.

As DNA, the CDR3 is TGTGCCAGCAGCACCACTAGCGGGAGTGAATGGGCCAAAAACATTCAGTACTTC. Its protein is CASSTTSGSEWAKNIQYF. The rearrangement links TRBV11-1 to TRBJ2-4, with 11 bases identical to TRBD2. V was pared by 5 bases and J by 1 base, with 10 bases of the junction left unmatched. Germline assignment: CDR1 SGHAT and CDR2 FQDESV (reference sequence). The CDR3 length is 18 residues.

This clonotype was counted only a few times. The conserved closing phenylalanine or tryptophan is absent in this CDR3, likely reflecting a read error. The DNA is left out, because the CDR3 cannot be placed on it with certainty; the CDR3 is given as TCRdb lists it. The chain uses TRBV23-1 and TRBJ2-7. TRBV23-1 is an ORF, and what it does is uncertain. The CDR3 region is 8 residues in length, termini included. CDR3 residues: CASSQSEM.

This clonotype has at least ten counts. The chain has TRBV12-3 or TRBV12-4 and TRBJ1-2, with TRBD1 as a possible D gene (5 bases). This CDR3 comprises 13 residues. V was pared by 6 bases and J by 2 bases, with 10 bases between. This CDR3 is CASSGGSNYGYTF. Written as DNA, the CDR3 is TGTGCCAGCAGCGGGGGGTCGAACTATGGCTACACCTTC.